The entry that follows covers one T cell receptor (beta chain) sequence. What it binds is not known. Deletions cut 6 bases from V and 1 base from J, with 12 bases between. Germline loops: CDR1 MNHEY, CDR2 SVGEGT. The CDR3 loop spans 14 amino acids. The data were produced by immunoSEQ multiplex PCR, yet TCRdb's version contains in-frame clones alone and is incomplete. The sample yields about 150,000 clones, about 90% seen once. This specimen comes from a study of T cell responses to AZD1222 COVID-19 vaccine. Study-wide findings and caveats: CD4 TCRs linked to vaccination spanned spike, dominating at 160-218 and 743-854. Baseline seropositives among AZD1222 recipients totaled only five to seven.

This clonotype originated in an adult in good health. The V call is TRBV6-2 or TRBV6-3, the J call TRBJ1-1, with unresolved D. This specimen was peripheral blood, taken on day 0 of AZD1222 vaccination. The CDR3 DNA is TGTGCCAGCAGCCGACGCGGTTCGAACACTGAAGCTTTCTTT. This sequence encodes CASSRRGSNTEAFF.